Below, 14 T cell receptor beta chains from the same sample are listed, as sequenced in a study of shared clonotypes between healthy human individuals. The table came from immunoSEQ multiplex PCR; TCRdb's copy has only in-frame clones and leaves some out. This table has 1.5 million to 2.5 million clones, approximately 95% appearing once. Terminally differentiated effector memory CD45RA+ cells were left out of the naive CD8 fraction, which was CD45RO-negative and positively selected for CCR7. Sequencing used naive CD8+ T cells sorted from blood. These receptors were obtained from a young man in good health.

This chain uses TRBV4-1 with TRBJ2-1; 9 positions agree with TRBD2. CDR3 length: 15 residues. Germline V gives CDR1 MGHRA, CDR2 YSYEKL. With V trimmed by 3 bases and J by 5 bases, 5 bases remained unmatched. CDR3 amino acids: CASSQAKREDNEQFF. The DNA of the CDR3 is TGCGCCAGCAGCCAGGCAAAGCGGGAGGACAATGAGCAGTTCTTC.

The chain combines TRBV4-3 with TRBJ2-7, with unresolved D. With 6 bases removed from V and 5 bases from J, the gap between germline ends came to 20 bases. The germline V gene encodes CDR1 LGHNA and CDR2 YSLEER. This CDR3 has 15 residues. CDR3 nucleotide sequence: TGCGCCAGCAGTCCAACGAACGAGCAGGTCCACGAGCAGTACTTC. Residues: CASSPTNEQVHEQYF.

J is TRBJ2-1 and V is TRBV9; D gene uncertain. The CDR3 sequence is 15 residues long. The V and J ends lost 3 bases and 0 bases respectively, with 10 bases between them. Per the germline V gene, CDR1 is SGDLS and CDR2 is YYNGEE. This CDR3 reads CASSGHTSSYNEQFF. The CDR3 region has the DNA TGTGCCAGCAGCGGTCACACCAGCTCCTACAATGAGCAGTTCTTC.

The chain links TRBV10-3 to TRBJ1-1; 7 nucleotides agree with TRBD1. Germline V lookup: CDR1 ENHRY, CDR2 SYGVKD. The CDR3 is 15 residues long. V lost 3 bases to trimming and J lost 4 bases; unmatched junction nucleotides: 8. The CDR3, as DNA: TGTGCCATCAGTGATTGGCAGGGGGAGGTCACTGAAGCTTTCTTT. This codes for CAISDWQGEVTEAFF.

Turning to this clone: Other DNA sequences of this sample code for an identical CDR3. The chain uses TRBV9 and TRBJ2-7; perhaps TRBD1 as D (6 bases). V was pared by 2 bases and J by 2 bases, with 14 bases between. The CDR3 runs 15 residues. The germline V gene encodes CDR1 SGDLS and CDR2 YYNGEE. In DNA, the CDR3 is TGTGCCAGCAGCGTGTCCCCGGACAGAACCTACGAGCAGTACTTC. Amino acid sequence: CASSVSPDRTYEQYF.

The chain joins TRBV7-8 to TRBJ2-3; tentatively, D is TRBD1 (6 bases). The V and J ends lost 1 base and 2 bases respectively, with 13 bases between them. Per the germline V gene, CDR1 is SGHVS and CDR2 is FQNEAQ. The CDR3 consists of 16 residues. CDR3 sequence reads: CASSLGHGGYTDTQYF. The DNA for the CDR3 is TGTGCCAGCAGCTTAGGCCATGGGGGCTACACAGATACGCAGTATTTT. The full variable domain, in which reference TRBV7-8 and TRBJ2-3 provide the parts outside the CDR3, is GAGVSQSPRYKVAKRGQDVALRCDPISGHVSLFWYQQALGQGPEFLTYFQNEAQLDKSGLPSDRFFAERPEGSVSTLKIQRTQQEDSAVYLCASSLGHGGYTDTQYFGPGTRLTVL.

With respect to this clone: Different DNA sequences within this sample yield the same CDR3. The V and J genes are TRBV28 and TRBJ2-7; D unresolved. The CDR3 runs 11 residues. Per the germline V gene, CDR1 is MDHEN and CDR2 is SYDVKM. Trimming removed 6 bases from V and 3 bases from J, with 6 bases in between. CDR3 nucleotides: TGTGCCAGCAGCGACTTCTACGAGCAGTACTTC. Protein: CASSDFYEQYF.

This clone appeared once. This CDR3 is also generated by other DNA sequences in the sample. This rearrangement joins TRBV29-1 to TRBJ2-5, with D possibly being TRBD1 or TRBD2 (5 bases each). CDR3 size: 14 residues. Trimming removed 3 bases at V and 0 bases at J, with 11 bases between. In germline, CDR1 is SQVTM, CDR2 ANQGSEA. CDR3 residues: CSVEVGTYQETQYF. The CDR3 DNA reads TGCAGCGTTGAGGTGGGGACGTACCAAGAGACCCAGTACTTC.

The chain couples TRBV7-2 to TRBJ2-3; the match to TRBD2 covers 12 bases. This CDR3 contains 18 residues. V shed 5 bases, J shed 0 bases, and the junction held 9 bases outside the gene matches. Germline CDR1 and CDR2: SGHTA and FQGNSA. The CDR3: CASSHRLAGAPSTDTQYF. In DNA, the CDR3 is TGTGCCAGCAGCCATAGACTAGCGGGGGCCCCTAGCACAGATACGCAGTATTTT.

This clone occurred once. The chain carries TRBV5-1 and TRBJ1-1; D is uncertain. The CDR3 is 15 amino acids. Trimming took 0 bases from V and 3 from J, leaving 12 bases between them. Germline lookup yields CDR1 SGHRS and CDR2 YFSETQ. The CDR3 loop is CASSLDSRIDTEAFF. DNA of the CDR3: TGCGCCAGCAGCTTGGACTCACGGATAGACACTGAAGCTTTCTTT.

The CDR3 DNA reads as TGCGCCAGCAGCCCCGGAGCTCTAGCGGGAGTCTACGAGCAGTACTTC. It yields the protein CASSPGALAGVYEQYF. The chain uses TRBV4-3 and TRBJ2-7; 10 bases match TRBD2. The junction had 9 bases not matched to a gene; V was cut back by 4 bases and J by 3 bases. This CDR3 contains 16 residues. Germline CDR1 is LGHNA and CDR2 is YSLEER.

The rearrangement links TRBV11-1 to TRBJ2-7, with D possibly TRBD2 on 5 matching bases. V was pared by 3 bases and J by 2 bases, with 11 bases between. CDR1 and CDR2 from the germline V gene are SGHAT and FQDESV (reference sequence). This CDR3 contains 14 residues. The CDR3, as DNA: TGTGCCAGCAGCTTGGTGGACGGGACCTACGAGCAGTACTTC. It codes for CASSLVDGTYEQYF. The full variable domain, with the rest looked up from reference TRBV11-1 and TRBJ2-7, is EAEVAQSPRYKITEKSQAVAFWCDPISGHATLYWYRQILGQGPELLVQFQDESVVDDSQLPKDRFSAERLKGVDSTLKIQPAELGDSAMYLCASSLVDGTYEQYFGPGTRLTVT.

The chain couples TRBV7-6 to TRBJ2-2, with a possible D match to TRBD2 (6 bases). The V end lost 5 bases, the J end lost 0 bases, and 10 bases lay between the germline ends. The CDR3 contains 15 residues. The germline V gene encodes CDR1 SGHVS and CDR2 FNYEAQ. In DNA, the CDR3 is TGTGCCAGCAGCCCTGGGACTCCGAACACCGGGGAGCTGTTTTTT. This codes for CASSPGTPNTGELFF.

The CDR3 nucleotides read TGTGCCAGCAGTGGGTCTCGGGAGGTGCTCTACGAGCAGTACTTC. Translating gives CASSGSREVLYEQYF. V usage is TRBV6-5 and J usage is TRBJ2-7, with 7 bases lining up with TRBD2. The CDR3 extends over 15 amino acids. From germline, CDR1 is MNHEY and CDR2 SVGAGI. V was pared by 5 bases and J by 3 bases, with 10 bases of the junction left unmatched.